The present entry profiles one T cell receptor beta chain with its context. Its antigen is unidentified. MiXCR, run by TCRdb on the reads, gives a single entry per CDR3 protein. The sample records about 46,000 distinct CDR3 sequences, 20% to 25% being singletons. These data belong to a study of T cell repertoires in cytomegalovirus infection. Background on the study: The public TCR beta signatures pointed to both CMV infection and matching HLA type.

Looked up from germline, CDR1 is ENHRY and CDR2 is SYGVKD. V was pared by 6 bases and J by 5 bases, with 25 bases between. The CDR3 length is 17 residues. Overall study results and limits: CMV-specific HLA-C-restricted TCR beta clonotypes dominated the ex vivo response. Totalled public TCR beta family frequency picked out people who carried CMV plus the relevant HLA.

V is TRBV10-3 and J is TRBJ1-1; D remains ambiguous. The clonotype comes from a human donor in good health (CMV status not recorded). Some clones in this sample may be carry-over from other donors' samples. The sequencing input was PBMCs, sequenced either directly or after in vitro stimulation (not recorded which). The CDR3 region is CAISPTRLDTLGTEAFF. The CDR3 DNA sequence: TGTGCCATCAGCCCTACCAGGCTTGACACCCTGGGTACTGAAGCTTTCTTT.